The 17 T cell receptor beta chains below all came from one sample that was sequenced in a study of graft-versus-host responses after intestinal transplantation. Produced via immunoSEQ multiplex PCR; TCRdb's table is partial and in-frame only. Counted here are about 120,000 clones, roughly 95% occurring once; the ten biggest clones make up around 3.3%. Their antigen targets remain unknown. The sample was unstimulated CD8+ T cells sorted from spleen or lymph node cells, taken before intestinal transplant. The origin of the receptors is a human donor who received an intestinal transplant.

The chain combines TRBV19 with TRBJ1-5; D possibly corresponds to TRBD1 (5 bases). V was cut by 6 bases and J by 0 bases, with 15 bases left in between. This CDR3 contains 16 residues. Germline CDR1 reads LNHDA; CDR2 reads SQIVND (reference sequence). The CDR3: CASRGLQDFSNQPQHF. The CDR3 DNA reads as TGTGCCAGTAGGGGATTACAGGATTTTAGCAATCAGCCCCAGCATTTT.

The CDR3 is CASSTRQLYEQYF. Written as DNA, the CDR3 is TGTGCCAGCAGCACTCGACAGCTTTACGAGCAGTACTTC. The chain employs TRBV9 and TRBJ2-7; perhaps TRBD1 as D (5 bases). Trimming stripped 4 bases from V and 4 bases from J, with 12 bases between. Germline values: CDR1 SGDLS, CDR2 YYNGEE. The CDR3 has 13 amino acids.

V is TRBV30 and J is TRBJ2-5; D possibly corresponds to TRBD1 (6 bases). CDR3 length equals 11 residues. Germline V gene lookup returns CDR1 GTSNPN and CDR2 SVGIG (reference sequence). Deletions cut 2 bases from V and 13 bases from J, with 14 bases between. CDR3 nucleotide sequence: TGTGCCTGGAGTTCGAACAGGGCTCTGTACTTC. Protein product: CAWSSNRALYF.

The rearrangement links TRBV29-1 to TRBJ2-7; D gene uncertain. The ends were cut back, 0 bases at V and 0 bases at J, with 6 bases in the middle. This CDR3 spans 13 amino acids. In germline, CDR1 is SQVTM, CDR2 ANQGSEA. The CDR3 is CSVEEGSSYEQYF. The CDR3 DNA is TGCAGCGTTGAAGAGGGTTCCTCCTACGAGCAGTACTTC.

This clone was found once. CDR3 bases: TGTGCCAGCAGTCTCCTTTCGACAGGGTCCTTTAGCACAGATACGCAGTATTTT. Its translation: CASSLLSTGSFSTDTQYF. The V call is TRBV28, the J call TRBJ2-3; 7 nucleotides agree with TRBD1. The CDR3 is made up of 18 amino acids. The germline V gene encodes CDR1 MDHEN and CDR2 SYDVKM. The trim removed 5 bases at V and 0 bases at J, leaving 14 bases unmatched.

This chain uses TRBV6-4 with TRBJ2-3; D unresolved. This CDR3 has 15 residues. Germline CDR1 reads MRHNA; CDR2 reads SNTAGT. Between the trimmed V and J ends, which lost 2 bases and 1 base, there was a span of 10 bases. CDR3 DNA: TGTGCCAGCAGTGACAGTTTTCCCGGCACAGATACGCAGTATTTT. Protein product: CASSDSFPGTDTQYF.

This chain uses TRBV28 with TRBJ2-3, with TRBD2 identical over 7 bases. Germline values: CDR1 MDHEN, CDR2 SYDVKM. The junction had 9 bases not matched to a gene; V was cut back by 5 bases and J by 4 bases. The CDR3 runs 15 residues. CDR3 DNA: TGTGCCAGCAGTCTCCAGCGGGGATTAGCAGATACGCAGTATTTT. The encoded protein is CASSLQRGLADTQYF. Full variable domain (outside the CDR3, taken from reference TRBV28 and TRBJ2-3): DVKVTQSSRYLVKRTGEKVFLECVQDMDHENMFWYRQDPGLGLRLIYFSYDVKMKEKGDIPEGYSVSREKKERFSLILESASTNQTSMYLCASSLQRGLADTQYFGPGTRLTVL.

In DNA, the CDR3 is TGCGCCAGCAGTGAGTCGAAGACAGGGGAGAGGAGCTCCTACAATGAGCAGTTCTTC. Its protein is CASSESKTGERSSYNEQFF. The chain is built from TRBV10-1 and TRBJ2-1; TRBD1 agrees at 8 bases. The CDR3 is 19 amino acids. Trimming took 0 bases from V and 0 from J; bases not matched to a gene: 10. Germline CDR1 reads WNHNN; CDR2 reads SYGVQD (reference sequence).

This clone was detected only once. The gene calls are TRBV4-3 and TRBJ1-2, with 9 positions matching TRBD1. V dropped 0 bases and J dropped 6; count of bases not matched to a gene: 8. The germline gives CDR1 LGHNA, CDR2 YSLEER. CDR3 size: 16 residues. The CDR3 region is CASSQDLGDRADGYTF. The CDR3 nucleotides read TGCGCCAGCAGCCAAGATCTGGGGGACAGGGCGGATGGCTACACCTTC.

V and J are TRBV5-6 and TRBJ2-7; D unclear. Looked up from germline, CDR1 is SGHDT and CDR2 is YYEEEE. The CDR3 loop spans 11 amino acids. V shed 3 bases and J shed 6 bases, with 7 bases lying between them. The CDR3 DNA reads as TGTGCCAGCAGCTCCCTGGGCGAGCAGTACTTC. Residues: CASSSLGEQYF.

The rearrangement joins TRBV9 to TRBJ2-3; 7 nucleotides match TRBD1. V trimming: 4 bases; J trimming: 1 base; junction bases outside the gene matches: 3. The CDR3 length is 14 residues. CDR1 is SGDLS, CDR2 YYNGEE, per germline. The CDR3 protein is CASSPTGRTDTQYF. The CDR3 DNA follows: TGTGCCAGCAGCCCGACAGGGCGCACAGATACGCAGTATTTT.

The rearrangement uses TRBV6-5 and TRBJ1-2; possibly TRBD1 for D (6 bases). The CDR3 covers 14 residues. Trimming removed 0 bases from V and 5 bases from J, with 10 bases in between. CDR1 is MNHEY and CDR2 is SVGAGI in the germline V gene. The DNA for the CDR3 is TGTGCCAGCAGTTACTCTCCAACAGGGTATGGCTACACCTTC. Translating it yields CASSYSPTGYGYTF.

The chain combines TRBV11-2 with TRBJ1-1; weak D call: TRBD1 (5 bases). V dropped 2 bases and J dropped 6 bases, with 25 bases sitting between them. This CDR3 is built from 18 residues. The germline V gene encodes CDR1 SGHAT and CDR2 FQNNGV. CDR3 sequence (DNA): TGTGCCAGCAGCTTACTAGTAGGGGACCCACGCCGAGGGGCTGAAGCTTTCTTT. Protein product: CASSLLVGDPRRGAEAFF. The variable domain in full, completed from reference TRBV11-2 and TRBJ1-1, reads EAGVAQSPRYKIIEKRQSVAFWCNPISGHATLYWYQQILGQGPKLLIQFQNNGVVDDSQLPKDRFSAERLKGVDSTLKIQPAKLEDSAVYLCASSLLVGDPRRGAEAFFGQGTRLTVV.

Of note for this clone: This likely came from a read error, as a far larger clone is one base away. This rearrangement joins TRBV5-6 to TRBJ1-1; D ambiguous. Between the trimmed V and J ends, which lost 1 base and 5 bases, there was a span of 6 bases. The germline V gene encodes CDR1 SGHDT and CDR2 YYEEEE. This CDR3 is 12 amino acids long. In DNA, the CDR3 is TGTGCCAGCAGCTTGAGAAGGACTGAAGCTTTCTTT. The encoded protein is CASSLRRTEAFF. Full variable domain (remainder filled in from reference TRBV5-6 and TRBJ1-1): DAGVTQSPTHLIKTRGQQVTLRCSPKSGHDTVSWYQQALGQGPQFIFQYYEEEERQRGNFPDRFSGHQFPNYSSELNVNALLLGDSALYLCASSLRRTEAFFGQGTRLTVV.

This chain uses TRBV5-1 with TRBJ1-2; no firm D call. The ends were cut back, 10 bases at V and 10 bases at J, with 14 bases in the middle. In germline, CDR1 is SGHRS, CDR2 YFSETQ. This CDR3 is 10 amino acids long. CDR3 in amino acids: CAPTPLTYTF. CDR3 sequence (DNA): TGCGCCCCTACCCCATTAACCTACACCTTC. Full variable domain (remainder filled in from reference TRBV5-1 and TRBJ1-2): KAGVTQTPRYLIKTRGQQVTLSCSPISGHRSVSWYQQTPGQGLQFLFEYFSETQRNKGNFPGRFSGRQFSNSRSEMNVSTLELGDSALYLCAPTPLTYTFGSGTRLTVV.

This CDR3 reads CASSPSTGTGGTYEQYF. The CDR3 DNA sequence: TGCGCCAGCAGCCCCTCGACCGGGACAGGGGGAACCTACGAGCAGTACTTC. The genes are TRBV4-3 and TRBJ2-7; 11 nucleotides match TRBD1. J was trimmed by 2 bases and V by 4 bases; bases with no gene match: 10. CDR1 and CDR2 from the germline V gene are LGHNA and YSLEER. The CDR3 totals 17 residues.

The rearrangement joins TRBV6-5 to TRBJ2-7, with a possible D match to TRBD1 (6 bases). Trimming cost V 6 bases and J 1 base, with 13 bases left between them. The CDR3 has 14 residues. Germline loops: CDR1 MNHEY, CDR2 SVGAGI. Here the CDR3 reads CASSTGLESYEQYF. CDR3 nucleotides: TGTGCCAGCAGCACAGGGTTAGAGTCCTACGAGCAGTACTTC.